These 14 T cell receptor beta chains were all obtained from the same sample, sequenced in a study of cytomegalovirus exposure and HLA in healthy donors. PCR used 60 Vbeta primers and 13 Jbeta primers. Measured with immunoSEQ multiplex PCR; TCRdb has only the in-frame clones, and not every one. The profile shows under 200,000 clones, approximately 72% of them singletons. The material sequenced was PBMCs. The receptors were gathered from a female donor in good health and CMV-seronegative.

The chain couples TRBV27 to TRBJ2-1, with TRBD2 identical over 12 bases. Per the germline V gene, CDR1 is MNHEY and CDR2 is SMNVEV (reference sequence). The CDR3 runs 18 residues. The V and J ends lost 7 bases and 7 bases, in that order; junction bases with no gene match: 17. As DNA, the CDR3 is TGTGCCAGCACACTCAACCCGAGACTAGCGGGAGCAGGTAATGAGCAGTTCTTC. It is translated as CASTLNPRLAGAGNEQFF.

This clone was counted a few times. The chain couples TRBV29-1 to TRBJ2-1; TRBD2 agrees at 10 bases. This CDR3 is 17 amino acids long. CDR1 is SQVTM and CDR2 is ANQGSEA in the germline V gene. The trim removed 2 bases at V and 6 bases at J, leaving 13 bases unmatched. CDR3 nucleotide sequence: TGCAGCGTTGAACGTGTAGCGGGGGGTCGAAGGAGCAATGAGCAGTTCTTC. Its protein is CSVERVAGGRRSNEQFF.

The CDR3 is CASSVAGTSPANEQFF. In nucleotides, the CDR3 is TGTGCCAGCAGCGTAGCGGGGACTAGCCCCGCAAATGAGCAGTTCTTC. The V gene is TRBV9, the J gene TRBJ2-1; TRBD2 agrees at 9 bases. Germline trimming cut 0 bases from V and 7 bases from J; bases unmatched to any gene: 8. The length of the CDR3 is 16 residues. CDR1 is SGDLS and CDR2 is YYNGEE in the germline V gene. The complete variable domain, with remaining parts taken from reference TRBV9 and TRBJ2-1, reads DSGVTQTPKHLITATGQRVTLRCSPRSGDLSVYWYQQSLDQGLQFLIQYYNGEERAKGNILERFSAQQFPDLHSELNLSSLELGDSALYFCASSVAGTSPANEQFFGPGTRLTVL.

V gene TRBV5-8 combines with J gene TRBJ2-2, with TRBD1 as a possible D gene (6 bases). With 4 bases removed from V and 0 bases from J, the gap between germline ends came to 13 bases. Germline assignment: CDR1 SGHTS and CDR2 YDEGEE. The CDR3 has 16 amino acids. Here the CDR3 DNA reads TGTGCCAGCAGCCACAGGGCACCACCGAACACCGGGGAGCTGTTTTTT. It encodes CASSHRAPPNTGELFF. Combining the CDR3 with reference TRBV5-8 and TRBJ2-2 gives the whole variable domain EAGVTQSPTHLIKTRGQQATLRCSPISGHTSVYWYQQALGLGLQFLLWYDEGEERNRGNFPPRFSGRQFPNYSSELNVNALELEDSALYLCASSHRAPPNTGELFFGEGSRLTVL.

This clone has just one count. V and J are TRBV19 and TRBJ1-3; 8 positions match TRBD1. The CDR3 is made up of 13 amino acids. The trim removed 10 bases at V and 4 bases at J, leaving 6 bases unmatched. Germline CDR1 and CDR2: LNHDA and SQIVND (reference sequence). Written as DNA, the CDR3 is TGTGCCACTCAGGGGGCTAACGGAAACACCATATATTTT. Protein sequence: CATQGANGNTIYF.

The V and J genes are TRBV2 and TRBJ1-5; D might be TRBD1 (5 bases). The V and J ends lost 6 bases and 0 bases respectively, with 9 bases between them. The CDR3 totals 14 residues. Per the germline V gene, CDR1 is SNHLY and CDR2 is FYNNEI. CDR3 DNA sequence: TGTGCCAGCAGCCGACAGATTAGCAATCAGCCCCAGCATTTT. This encodes CASSRQISNQPQHF.

The chain links TRBV11-3 to TRBJ2-5, with D perhaps TRBD2 (6 bases). In germline, CDR1 is SGHNT, CDR2 YENEEA. The length of the CDR3 is 15 residues. Trimming removed 3 bases from V and 2 bases from J, with 13 bases in between. The CDR3 sequence: CASSFGAGGQETQYF. As DNA, the CDR3 is TGTGCCAGCAGCTTCGGAGCGGGTGGGCAAGAGACCCAGTACTTC.

In its sample, this clone was seen a few times. The V and J genes are TRBV18 and TRBJ1-2; no definite D call. The CDR3 covers 16 residues. V was pared by 5 bases and J by 14 bases, with 30 bases between. Germline lookup yields CDR1 KGHSH and CDR2 LQKENI. The CDR3 spells CASSSSNDRGSVASTF. The CDR3 DNA sequence: TGTGCCAGCTCATCCAGTAATGACCGCGGGTCGGTAGCTAGTACCTTC.

The V call is TRBV28, the J call TRBJ1-2, with a weak D call TRBD1 (5 bases). CDR1 is MDHEN, CDR2 SYDVKM, per germline. CDR3 length equals 13 residues. Between the trimmed V and J ends, which lost 2 bases and 8 bases, there was a span of 12 bases. The CDR3 loop reads CASSLTGGIGYTF. The CDR3 region has the DNA TGTGCCAGCAGTTTAACCGGGGGGATAGGCTACACCTTC.

J is TRBJ2-5 and V is TRBV7-8; a possible D gene is TRBD2 (5 bases). Germline lookup yields CDR1 SGHVS and CDR2 FQNEAQ. The CDR3 is 12 amino acids. The V gene lost 5 bases and the J gene lost 5 bases, with 9 bases spanning the gap. This CDR3 reads CASSGSGETQYF. The CDR3 DNA follows: TGTGCCAGCAGCGGATCGGGGGAGACCCAGTACTTC.

The rearrangement links TRBV4-1 to TRBJ2-7, with D maybe TRBD2 (7 bases). The CDR3 is 13 amino acids. V lost 8 bases to trimming and J lost 3 bases, with 14 bases between them. Looked up from germline, CDR1 is MGHRA and CDR2 is YSYEKL. CDR3 sequence (DNA): TGCGCCAGCGCCGGGGGGCGGTTCTACGAGCAGTACTTC. Translated, it gives CASAGGRFYEQYF.

The chain carries TRBV4-3 and TRBJ1-4; 9 nucleotides align to TRBD1. CDR3 size: 16 residues. V shed 4 bases, J shed 0 bases, and the junction held 3 bases outside the gene matches. The germline CDR1 and CDR2 sequences are LGHNA and YSLEER. CDR3 sequence reads: CASSRGDRATNEKLFF. The CDR3, as DNA: TGCGCCAGCAGCCGGGGGGACAGGGCAACTAATGAAAAACTGTTTTTT.

The V call is TRBV29-1, the J call TRBJ1-2; 7 positions match TRBD1. This CDR3 region has 13 residues. The germline CDR1 and CDR2 sequences are SQVTM and ANQGSEA. With V trimmed by 1 base and J by 6 bases, 5 bases remained unmatched. The CDR3 DNA sequence: TGCAGCGTTGAAGCCGGCAGGGGGGATGGCTACACCTTC. Translating it yields CSVEAGRGDGYTF. The entire variable domain, with the rest obtained from reference TRBV29-1 and TRBJ1-2, is as follows: SAVISQKPSRDICQRGTSLTIQCQVDSQVTMMFWYRQQPGQSLTLIATANQGSEATYESGFVIDKFPISRPNLTFSTLTVSNMSPEDSSIYLCSVEAGRGDGYTFGSGTRLTVV.

The V gene is TRBV29-1, the J gene TRBJ1-2; D not resolved. The CDR3 has 12 residues. Germline loops: CDR1 SQVTM, CDR2 ANQGSEA. V lost 7 bases to trimming and J lost 5 bases, with 14 bases between them. CDR3 DNA sequence: TGCAGCGCCTTGGACTTACCTTATGGCTACACCTTC. It is translated as CSALDLPYGYTF.